The source of this T cell receptor (beta chain) is a study of PD-1 blockade in mismatch repair-deficient tumors. In this sample, this clone turned up a few times. Clones were read by immunoSEQ multiplex PCR, and TCRdb kept only the in-frame ones, dropping some. The repertoire holds under 95,000 clones, with 81% as singletons. Trimming left V 4 bases short and J 3 bases short, with 13 bases between. CDR1 is MGHRA, CDR2 YSYEKL, per germline. This CDR3 has 15 amino acids. The rearrangement links TRBV4-1 to TRBJ1-5; tentatively, D is TRBD1 (5 bases). The source is an adult with mismatch repair-deficient cancer. The specimen comprised peripheral blood, sampled 12 weeks after starting pembrolizumab. CDR3 sequence: CASSPIVGPNQPQHF. The CDR3 DNA sequence: TGCGCCAGCAGCCCTATTGTGGGGCCCAATCAGCCCCAGCATTTT.